This TCR beta chain derives from a study of graft-versus-host responses after intestinal transplantation. Study-level information: Grafts that recipients had were multivisceral, liver-intestinal, or isolated intestinal transplants. All recipients were given anti-thymocyte globulin induction, and tacrolimus and steroids were then administered for roughly 3 years.

Comments on this clone: Its antigen remains unidentified.

Germline CDR1 is KGHSH and CDR2 is LQKENI. V shed 6 bases and J shed 2 bases, with 13 bases lying between them. The CDR3 spans 14 residues. The data were produced by immunoSEQ multiplex PCR, yet TCRdb's version contains in-frame clones alone and is incomplete. The sample yields 50,000 to 75,000 clones, 94% seen once. Overall study findings and caveats: Graft-versus-host to host-versus-graft clonal ratios in allografts were high in patients with graft-donor T cell macrochimerism. Ileal or blood samples showed some GvH clones first, and such clones were also found in recipient marrow.

This sample comprised unstimulated CD4+ T cells sorted from spleen or lymph node cells, obtained before transplant. This receptor was identified in a human donor who was the organ donor for an intestinal transplant. This chain uses TRBV18 with TRBJ1-1; TRBD1 might be the D (6 bases). The CDR3 region is CASSAQGLNTEAFF. CDR3 coding DNA: TGTGCCAGCTCGGCTCAGGGGCTCAACACTGAAGCTTTCTTT. Complete variable domain (other parts from reference TRBV18 and TRBJ1-1): NAGVMQNPRHLVRRRGQEARLRCSPMKGHSHVYWYRQLPEEGLKFMVYLQKENIIDESGMPKERFSAEFPKEGPSILRIQQVVRGDSAAYFCASSAQGLNTEAFFGQGTRLTVV.